This entry lists 22 T cell receptor beta chains sequenced from one sample in a study of blood T cells in healthy people across ages. A second about 6 to 11 cycle PCR used barcoded and J-beta primers. TCRdb re-called the 5' RACE reads through MiXCR, storing one row per CDR3 protein. This sample has 700,000 to 900,000 distinct CDR3 sequences; roughly 50% occur once, and the top ten carry roughly 40%. Source material: blood. These receptors were taken from an elderly man in good health.

This chain connects TRBV20-1 to TRBJ2-1, with 9 bases fitting TRBD2. Per germline, CDR1 DFQATT and CDR2 SNEGSKA (reference sequence). CDR3 length: 16 residues. Losses at the gene ends were 3 bases for V and 4 bases for J; bases not matched to a gene: 10. Here the CDR3 reads CSARMGLARLYNEQFF. The CDR3 bases are TGCAGTGCTAGGATGGGACTAGCACGGCTTTACAATGAGCAGTTCTTC.

This clonotype was observed many times. This chain connects TRBV2 to TRBJ2-5, with D perhaps TRBD1 (5 bases). V lost 6 bases, J lost 5 bases, and 22 bases lay in between. Germline values: CDR1 SNHLY, CDR2 FYNNEI. This CDR3 is built from 16 residues. CDR3 nucleotides: TGTGCCAGCAGCTCCCCGGACCTGGGCAGGGCGGAGACCCAGTACTTC. This gives the protein CASSSPDLGRAETQYF.

Regarding this clonotype: This may be a read error: a much more frequent sequence differs by one nucleotide. The chain is built from TRBV5-1 and TRBJ1-4; D gene ambiguous. Trimming pared 1 base from V and 5 bases from J, leaving 12 bases between. This CDR3 has 15 residues. Germline CDR1 SGHRS, CDR2 YFSETQ. CDR3 amino acids: CASSLIAMANEKLFF. The CDR3 DNA follows: TGCGCCAGCAGCTTGATTGCTATGGCGAATGAAAAACTGTTTTTT.

This clonotype was counted a few times. Germline is not matched at one junction end, which may reflect a read error. Written as DNA, the CDR3 is TGCGCCAGCAGCGGTACAGGAGCTACTAATGAAAAACTGTTTTTT. Its translation is CASSGTGATNEKLFF. The chain recombines TRBV2 with TRBJ1-4; D perhaps matches TRBD1 (5 bases). This CDR3 is 15 amino acids long. The germline V gene has CDR1 SNHLY and CDR2 FYNNEI.

The chain couples TRBV18 to TRBJ1-2; TRBD1 matches 10 bases. V gave up 6 bases and J gave up 9 bases; unmatched junction bases: 7. The CDR3 spans 13 residues. In germline, CDR1 is KGHSH, CDR2 LQKENI. The CDR3 nucleotides read TGTGCCAGCTCGCCGGGACAGGGGTCGAGCTACACCTTC. Protein product: CASSPGQGSSYTF.

The count of this clonotype is one. At one of its ends the junction is not consistent with the germline gene, which may arise from a read error. The chain couples TRBV4-1 to TRBJ2-7; D may correspond to TRBD1 or TRBD2 (5 bases each). Germline CDR1 and CDR2: MGHRA and YSYEKL. This CDR3 spans 15 amino acids. The CDR3 spells CAGSQHPGLDYEQYF. In DNA form, the CDR3 reads TGCGCCGGCAGCCAGCACCCGGGGCTAGACTACGAGCAGTACTTC.

The chain couples TRBV27 to TRBJ2-1, with D perhaps assigned TRBD1 or TRBD2 (6 bases each). V lost 6 bases to trimming and J lost 9 bases, with 27 bases between them. This CDR3 is built from 17 residues. CDR1 is MNHEY and CDR2 is SMNVEV in the germline V gene (reference sequence). CDR3 sequence: CASRSEKGGRGMGEQFF. The CDR3, as DNA: TGTGCCAGCAGATCCGAGAAGGGGGGCCGGGGAATGGGTGAGCAGTTCTTC.

This chain links TRBV5-1 with TRBJ1-2, with 10 nucleotides matching TRBD1. The germline CDR1 and CDR2 sequences are SGHRS and YFSETQ. Germline trimming cut 0 bases from V and 6 bases from J; bases unmatched to any gene: 8. CDR3 length: 16 residues. CDR3 region: CASSLALDRGGNGYTF. The DNA for the CDR3 is TGCGCCAGCAGCTTGGCCTTGGACAGGGGGGGCAATGGCTACACCTTC.

The chain has TRBV12-3 or TRBV12-4 and TRBJ2-3; a weak D match, TRBD1 (6 bases). The CDR3 runs to 15 residues. The V end lost 5 bases, the J end lost 2 bases, and 14 bases lay between the germline ends. CDR3: CASSPDSGPTDTQYF. The CDR3 coding sequence is TGTGCCAGCAGTCCGGACAGTGGCCCCACAGATACGCAGTATTTT.

A single count supports this clonotype. The V call is TRBV2, the J call TRBJ2-7; unclear D gene. Trimming stripped 8 bases from V and 2 bases from J, with 16 bases between. The CDR3 loop spans 14 amino acids. Germline assignment: CDR1 SNHLY and CDR2 FYNNEI. For the CDR3, the DNA is TGTGCCAGCGCGAATCCGTTAAGAACCTACGAGCAGTACTTC. It specifies CASANPLRTYEQYF.

The rearrangement links TRBV12-3 or TRBV12-4 to TRBJ2-3; tentatively, D is TRBD2 (5 bases). The CDR3 is 15 amino acids. The ends were cut back, 6 bases at V and 14 bases at J, with 27 bases in the middle. CDR3 residues: CASRRPGNRGSDAYF. For the CDR3, the DNA is TGTGCCAGCAGACGCCCCGGGAACAGAGGTTCGGACGCGTATTTT.

The V and J genes are TRBV6-5 and TRBJ2-7, with 7 bases aligning to TRBD1. V lost 5 bases and J lost 6; bases outside the gene matches: 7. Germline V gives CDR1 MNHEY, CDR2 SVGAGI. This CDR3 is 13 amino acids long. CDR3: CASSQLTGFEQYF. The CDR3 nucleotides read TGTGCCAGCAGTCAATTGACAGGGTTCGAGCAGTACTTC.

This clonotype was picked up a small number of times. CDR3 in amino acids: CSGGQGGEQYF. Written as DNA, the CDR3 is TGCAGCGGAGGACAGGGCGGCGAGCAGTACTTC. This chain uses TRBV29-1 with TRBJ2-7; 8 nucleotides match TRBD1. CDR1 and CDR2 (germline): SQVTM, ANQGSEA. V trimming: 7 bases; J trimming: 6 bases; junction bases outside the gene matches: 5. The CDR3 consists of 11 residues.

The rearrangement joins TRBV5-1 to TRBJ2-1; D uncertain. The CDR3 contains 12 residues. V lost 0 bases and J 9 bases, leaving 7 bases between the germline ends. Germline CDR1 SGHRS, CDR2 YFSETQ. Here the CDR3 reads CASSLGIGEQFF. Written as DNA, the CDR3 is TGCGCCAGCAGCTTGGGTATTGGTGAGCAGTTCTTC.

The chain combines TRBV5-6 with TRBJ2-1, with 7 bases fitting TRBD2. Per the germline V gene, CDR1 is SGHDT and CDR2 is YYEEEE. The length of the CDR3 is 17 residues. J was trimmed by 8 bases and V by 7 bases; bases with no gene match: 21. CDR3 sequence: CASGEGGGSGVRDEQFF. CDR3 nucleotides: TGTGCCAGCGGGGAAGGAGGCGGGAGCGGGGTTAGGGATGAGCAGTTCTTC.

About this clonotype: This clone may be a read error of a much larger clone one base away. This rearrangement joins TRBV30 to TRBJ2-7; perhaps TRBD1 as D (5 bases). There are 13 residues in the CDR3. CDR1 and CDR2 from the germline V gene are GTSNPN and SVGIG (reference sequence). The CDR3 spells CAWSPAGNYVQYF. The CDR3 bases are TGTGCCTGGAGTCCAGCAGGGAACTACGTGCAGTACTTC.

The chain employs TRBV12-3 or TRBV12-4 and TRBJ2-3; 7 positions match TRBD2. The CDR3 contains 15 residues. J was trimmed by 2 bases and V by 5 bases; bases with no gene match: 7. The CDR3 sequence is CASSQSGVITDTQYF. The CDR3 coding sequence is TGTGCCAGCAGTCAGAGCGGGGTCATCACAGATACGCAGTATTTT.

The chain recombines TRBV7-3 with TRBJ2-5; 9 positions match TRBD1. J was trimmed by 6 bases and V by 2 bases; bases with no gene match: 10. Per the germline V gene, CDR1 is SGHTA and CDR2 is FQGTGA. CDR3 length: 16 amino acids. The CDR3 coding sequence is TGTGCCAGCAGCTTAGAGGGACAGGGCCCCGGCAAGACCCAGTACTTC. Amino acid sequence: CASSLEGQGPGKTQYF.

This clonotype was seen a few times. The chain combines TRBV3-1 with TRBJ1-2; D unresolved. V dropped 1 base and J dropped 8 bases, with 8 bases sitting between them. The germline V gene encodes CDR1 LGHDT and CDR2 YNNKEL (reference sequence). The CDR3 totals 12 residues. CDR3: CASSQGVGGYTF. The CDR3 coding sequence is TGTGCCAGCAGCCAAGGCGTGGGCGGCTACACCTTC.

The V call is TRBV6-5, the J call TRBJ2-5; 11 bases map to TRBD2. This CDR3 is 15 amino acids long. The germline CDR1 and CDR2 sequences are MNHEY and SVGAGI. V lost 5 bases to trimming and J lost 11 bases; unmatched junction nucleotides: 13. The CDR3 sequence is CASSPVMIAGGEQYF. The CDR3 DNA is TGTGCCAGCAGTCCCGTTATGATAGCGGGAGGGGAGCAGTACTTC.

The rearrangement links TRBV5-1 to TRBJ2-1; 7 bases align to TRBD1. The CDR3 spans 18 residues. V gave up 4 bases and J gave up 0 bases; unmatched junction bases: 13. The germline V gene encodes CDR1 SGHRS and CDR2 YFSETQ. CDR3 region: CASSPTSGQISSYNEQFF. The CDR3 DNA reads TGCGCCAGCAGCCCTACCTCGGGACAGATTAGCTCCTACAATGAGCAGTTCTTC.

This chain links TRBV7-9 with TRBJ1-2; no clear D gene. The germline V and J ends were trimmed by 4 bases and 6 bases, with 9 bases remaining between them. Per the germline V gene, CDR1 is SEHNR and CDR2 is FQNEAQ (reference sequence). This CDR3 is built from 12 residues. The CDR3 DNA is TGTGCCAGCAGCTCACGATTGAATGGCTACACCTTC. Its protein is CASSSRLNGYTF.